This is a list of T cell receptor beta chains from one sample in a study of neurological immune-mediated disorders. TCRdb recomputed calls from the 5' RACE reads with MiXCR, one row per CDR3 protein. This table holds some 48,000 distinct CDR3 sequences, more than 5% found once. The sample consisted of CD4+ T cells from blood. Every receptor here comes from a woman younger than 30 with multiple sclerosis. Each CDR3 is given with its conserved first and last residue. D genes are given only for firm matches. Expanded clones are given a class, and other clones once, few, many or no size at all.

v_gene: TRBV7-9
j_gene: TRBJ1-1
abundance: few
d_gene: -
CDR3aa: CASSHLAGLNTEAFF
CDR3nt: TGTGCCAGCAGCCACCTGGCGGGTCTGAACACTGAAGCTTTCTTT

v_gene: TRBV7-9
j_gene: TRBJ1-6
abundance: many
d_gene: -
CDR3aa: CASSPDYNSPLHF
CDR3nt: TGTGCCAGCAGCCCGGACTATAATTCACCCCTCCACTTT

v_gene: TRBV28
j_gene: TRBJ1-2
abundance: -
d_gene: TRBD1
CDR3aa: CASNHRGTYGYTF
CDR3nt: TGTGCCAGCAACCACAGGGGGACCTATGGCTACACCTTC

v_gene: TRBV20-1
j_gene: TRBJ2-1
abundance: many
d_gene: TRBD2
CDR3aa: CSAGGVLAGVRGEQFF
CDR3nt: TGCAGTGCTGGGGGCGTCCTAGCGGGAGTTAGGGGTGAGCAGTTCTTC

v_gene: TRBV9
j_gene: TRBJ1-3
abundance: many
d_gene: -
CDR3aa: CASSVAQNSGNTIYF
CDR3nt: TGTGCCAGCAGCGTAGCCCAGAACTCTGGAAACACCATATATTTT

v_gene: TRBV10-2
j_gene: TRBJ1-2
abundance: few
d_gene: -
CDR3aa: CASIPTIPWGYTF
CDR3nt: TGCGCCAGCATCCCGACTATCCCCTGGGGCTACACCTTC

v_gene: TRBV28
j_gene: TRBJ1-2
abundance: many
d_gene: -
CDR3aa: CASSLQFYGYTF
CDR3nt: TGTGCCAGCAGTTTGCAGTTCTATGGCTACACCTTC

v_gene: TRBV10-3
j_gene: TRBJ2-3
abundance: many
d_gene: TRBD2
CDR3aa: CAISGSSSGVLDTQYF
CDR3nt: TGTGCCATCAGTGGCTCCTCTAGCGGGGTATTAGATACGCAGTATTTT

v_gene: TRBV7-3
j_gene: TRBJ2-1
abundance: -
d_gene: -
CDR3aa: CASSLSAGAPNEQFF
CDR3nt: TGTGCCAGCAGCTTATCGGCAGGTGCCCCTAATGAGCAGTTCTTC

v_gene: TRBV12-3/TRBV12-4
j_gene: TRBJ1-5
abundance: -
d_gene: -
CDR3aa: CASSLPQGRSQPQHF
CDR3nt: TGTGCCAGCAGTTTACCACAGGGACGTAGTCAGCCCCAGCATTTT

v_gene: TRBV7-2
j_gene: TRBJ1-2
abundance: many
d_gene: -
CDR3aa: CASSFNPSGRGYTF
CDR3nt: TGTGCCAGCAGCTTTAACCCCTCTGGCCGTGGCTACACCTTC

v_gene: TRBV4-3
j_gene: TRBJ2-1
abundance: many
d_gene: -
CDR3aa: CASSQVPPGLNEQFF
CDR3nt: TGCGCCAGCAGCCAAGTACCACCGGGGCTCAATGAGCAGTTCTTC

v_gene: TRBV12-3/TRBV12-4
j_gene: TRBJ1-1
abundance: many
d_gene: -
CDR3aa: CASSLKGGTEAFF
CDR3nt: TGTGCCAGCAGTTTGAAGGGTGGAACCGAAGCTTTCTTT

v_gene: TRBV20-1
j_gene: TRBJ2-7
abundance: many
d_gene: -
CDR3aa: CSAAPDYEQYF
CDR3nt: TGCAGTGCTGCCCCAGACTACGAGCAGTACTTC

v_gene: TRBV20-1
j_gene: TRBJ2-3
abundance: many
d_gene: TRBD2
CDR3aa: CSALSGTSGELSTDTQYF
CDR3nt: TGCAGTGCTCTGTCCGGGACTAGCGGGGAGCTTAGCACAGATACGCAGTATTTT

v_gene: TRBV20-1
j_gene: TRBJ2-1
abundance: many
d_gene: TRBD1
CDR3aa: CSAIGGTGAIYNEQFF
CDR3nt: TGCAGTGCTATAGGGGGAACAGGGGCGATCTACAATGAGCAGTTCTTC

v_gene: TRBV24-1
j_gene: TRBJ1-2
abundance: medium-sized
d_gene: -
CDR3aa: CATSDSSPSYTF
CDR3nt: TGTGCCACCAGTGATTCAAGTCCCAGCTACACCTTC

v_gene: TRBV5-1
j_gene: TRBJ1-6
abundance: many
d_gene: -
CDR3aa: CASSLGEVYNSPLHF
CDR3nt: TGCGCCAGCAGCCTGGGGGAAGTCTATAATTCACCCCTCCACTTT

v_gene: TRBV5-1
j_gene: TRBJ2-3
abundance: medium-sized
d_gene: TRBD2
CDR3aa: CASGTGGTDTQYF
CDR3nt: TGCGCCAGCGGCACGGGGGGGACAGATACGCAGTATTTT

v_gene: TRBV5-1
j_gene: TRBJ2-1
abundance: many
d_gene: -
CDR3aa: CASSLGFPGVRNEQFF
CDR3nt: TGCGCCAGCAGCTTGGGATTCCCGGGGGTGCGCAATGAGCAGTTCTTC

v_gene: TRBV20-1
j_gene: TRBJ2-1
abundance: few
d_gene: TRBD2
CDR3aa: CSARVAGGPTYNEQFF
CDR3nt: TGCAGTGCTAGAGTAGCGGGGGGGCCGACCTACAATGAGCAGTTCTTC

v_gene: TRBV28
j_gene: TRBJ2-7
abundance: many
d_gene: TRBD1
CDR3aa: CATSLPGQGAGEQYF
CDR3nt: TGTGCCACCTCCCTTCCGGGACAGGGGGCCGGGGAGCAGTACTTC

v_gene: TRBV6-2/TRBV6-3
j_gene: TRBJ2-2
abundance: many
d_gene: -
CDR3aa: CASSRSGARAGELFF
CDR3nt: TGTGCCAGCAGCCGCTCCGGGGCGAGGGCCGGGGAGCTGTTTTTT

v_gene: TRBV5-1
j_gene: TRBJ1-1
abundance: many
d_gene: -
CDR3aa: CASSPATALGWTEAFF
CDR3nt: TGCGCCAGCAGCCCGGCGACAGCCCTAGGATGGACTGAAGCTTTCTTT

v_gene: TRBV12-3/TRBV12-4
j_gene: TRBJ2-3
abundance: many
d_gene: TRBD2
CDR3aa: CASSSRTSGGVFTSTDTQYF
CDR3nt: TGTGCCAGCAGTTCCAGGACTAGCGGGGGGGTCTTTACTAGCACAGATACGCAGTATTTT

v_gene: TRBV7-2
j_gene: TRBJ2-1
abundance: -
d_gene: TRBD2
CDR3aa: CASSFTGTSGNNEQFF
CDR3nt: TGTGCCAGCAGCTTTACCGGGACTAGCGGAAACAATGAGCAGTTCTTC

v_gene: TRBV6-2/TRBV6-3
j_gene: TRBJ2-5
abundance: many
d_gene: TRBD1
CDR3aa: CASSYEAGGRQETQYF
CDR3nt: TGTGCCAGCAGTTACGAGGCAGGGGGCCGGCAAGAGACCCAGTACTTC

v_gene: TRBV20-1
j_gene: TRBJ1-4
abundance: many
d_gene: -
CDR3aa: CSASGGPREKLFF
CDR3nt: TGCAGTGCTAGCGGTGGGCCGAGGGAAAAACTGTTTTTT

v_gene: TRBV10-3
j_gene: TRBJ1-1
abundance: -
d_gene: -
CDR3aa: CAISDSGRVNTEAFF
CDR3nt: TGTGCCATCAGTGACTCGGGCAGGGTGAATACTGAAGCTTTCTTT

v_gene: TRBV20-1
j_gene: TRBJ2-1
abundance: -
d_gene: -
CDR3aa: CSASDSASSYNEQFF
CDR3nt: TGCAGTGCTTCGGACAGTGCCAGCTCCTACAATGAGCAGTTCTTC

v_gene: TRBV6-2/TRBV6-3
j_gene: TRBJ2-7
abundance: many
d_gene: -
CDR3aa: CASLGGGKSSYEQYF
CDR3nt: TGTGCCAGCCTGGGAGGGGGAAAAAGCTCCTACGAGCAGTACTTC

v_gene: TRBV5-1
j_gene: TRBJ1-1
abundance: many
d_gene: -
CDR3aa: CASSLGYREMEAFF
CDR3nt: TGCGCCAGCAGCTTGGGGTACAGGGAGATGGAAGCTTTCTTT